The clone carrying this T cell receptor beta chain was counted many times. What it binds is not known. The data are from a study of breast tumors, draining lymph nodes, adjacent tissues. Study results and caveats: Compared with basal-like, luminal-like tumors shared significantly more repertoire with nontumor tissue. Data only fit, rather than demonstrated, lymph node origin of most tumor T cells. Compared with lymph nodes, tumors were less diverse; compared with nontumor tissue, more. Findings are consistent with lymph node origin and intratumoral expansion of most tumor T cells.

Axillary draining lymph nodes of breast cancer patients supplied the node samples. TCRdb independently ran MiXCR on the multiplex PCR reads; one entry per CDR3 protein. The sample contains some 100,000 distinct CDR3 sequences, 20% to 25% of which appear only once. Sequencing was carried out using axillary lymph node tissue. This sequence originates from a female donor with breast cancer. Some clones in this sample may be carry-over from other donors' samples.

The CDR3 DNA follows: TGTGCCAGCAGTCCGTACACCGGGGAGCTGTTTTTT. It is translated as CASSPYTGELFF. This sequence joins TRBV5-6 and TRBJ2-2; D gene ambiguous. The CDR3 is 12 residues long. Trimming stripped 5 bases from V and 3 bases from J, with 5 bases between. Germline V gene data show CDR1 as SGHDT and CDR2 as YYEEEE.